The 5 T cell receptor beta chains below were found in one sample sequenced in a study of molecular identifiers for immune sequencing clone quantification. TCRdb ran MiXCR on the PCR reads and lists one entry per CDR3 protein. Altogether 40,000 to 65,000 distinct CDR3 sequences are present, more than 35% being singletons, with the ten largest covering 3.5% to 4%. Sample: naive CD8+ T cells from blood, with Jurkat cell RNA spiked in. Specified subset: FACS-sorted CD8+CD4-CCR7+CD45RA+ naive T cells. The receptor source for this set is a human donor in good health. Some libraries in this study had Jurkat cell RNA spiked in.

This clonotype was observed many times. The J gene is TRBJ2-4, the V gene TRBV21-1. TRBV21-1 is reported as a pseudogene. The CDR3 has 14 amino acids. CDR3 protein: CASSTTETKNIQYF. In DNA, the CDR3 is TGTGCCAGCAGCACCACCGAGACCAAAAACATTCAGTACTTC.

The chain recombines TRBV4-3 with TRBJ2-7; either TRBD1 or TRBD2 may fit D (5 bases each). From germline, CDR1 is LGHNA and CDR2 YSLEER. The CDR3 is made up of 15 amino acids. Deletions cut 3 bases from V and 3 bases from J, with 15 bases between. CDR3 nucleotide sequence: TGCGCCAGCAGCCAGGTTGACAGCGGAGGCTACGAGCAGTACTTC. It specifies CASSQVDSGGYEQYF.

This clonotype was seen only once. This could be a read error, since a much larger clone is one nucleotide away. The CDR3 spells CASWDGTQRTQYF. CDR3 coding DNA: TGTGCCAGCTGGGATGGGACCCAACGGACCCAGTACTTC. V usage is TRBV7-2 and J usage is TRBJ2-5, with D tentatively TRBD1 or TRBD2 (5 bases each). CDR1 and CDR2 from the germline V gene are SGHTA and FQGNSA. This CDR3 has 13 residues. V dropped 8 bases and J dropped 7 bases, with 17 bases sitting between them.

Comments on this clonotype: This clone may be a read error of a much larger clone one base away. The CDR3 bases are TGTGCCAGCAGTTTCATCGGGAACCGAGAGACCCAGTACTTC. Translation: CASSFIGNRETQYF. This chain connects TRBV28 to TRBJ2-5; perhaps TRBD2 as D (5 bases). The CDR3 is made up of 14 amino acids. The V end lost 3 bases, the J end lost 4 bases, and 12 bases lay between the germline ends. CDR1 and CDR2 from the germline V gene are MDHEN and SYDVKM.

As concerns this clonotype: This sequence may be a read error, since a much larger clone differs from it by one base. The genes are TRBV7-2 and TRBJ2-7, with unresolved D. The germline V gene encodes CDR1 SGHTA and CDR2 FQGNSA. CDR3 length: 11 amino acids. CDR3: CASEGFEEQNF. DNA for the CDR3: TGTGCCAGCGAAGGCTTCGAGGAGCAGAACTTC.